The next 9 T cell receptor beta chains were all read from a single sample in a study of shared clonotypes between healthy human individuals. Sequencing was performed with immunoSEQ multiplex PCR; in TCRdb, only in-frame clones are kept and a portion is missing. Of under 600,000 clones in the sample, around 76% were seen once. Material: PBMCs. The origin of the receptors is a woman aged 40 to 49 in good health. Some clones in this sample may be carry-over from other donors' samples.

The gene calls are TRBV15 and TRBJ1-2, with D possibly matching TRBD1 (6 bases). The germline V and J ends were trimmed by 6 bases and 6 bases, with 20 bases remaining between them. Germline assignment: CDR1 LNHNV and CDR2 YYDKDF (reference sequence). The CDR3 sequence is 15 residues long. In DNA, the CDR3 is TGTGCCACCAGGGAACACCACAGGGAAATGGATGGCTACACCTTC. Encoded protein: CATREHHREMDGYTF.

The chain has TRBV5-5 and TRBJ1-4; D uncertain. Deletions cut 3 bases from V and 7 bases from J, with 7 bases between. The CDR3 runs 12 residues. CDR1 is SGHKS and CDR2 is YYEKEE in the germline V gene (reference sequence). CDR3 sequence reads: CASSYDVEKLFF. CDR3 sequence (DNA): TGTGCCAGCAGCTACGACGTTGAAAAACTGTTTTTT.

The J gene is TRBJ2-5, the V gene TRBV28; TRBD2 might be the D (6 bases). V lost 5 bases and J lost 4, with 14 bases in between. This CDR3 is 14 amino acids long. Germline V CDR1 and CDR2: MDHEN, SYDVKM. The CDR3 DNA follows: TGTGCCAGCAGTCCGACTAGTAGGGGAGAGACCCAGTACTTC. Residues: CASSPTSRGETQYF. Full variable domain (remainder filled in from reference TRBV28 and TRBJ2-5): DVKVTQSSRYLVKRTGEKVFLECVQDMDHENMFWYRQDPGLGLRLIYFSYDVKMKEKGDIPEGYSVSREKKERFSLILESASTNQTSMYLCASSPTSRGETQYFGPGTRLLVL.

The gene calls are TRBV19 and TRBJ2-7; 8 bases are a match to TRBD2. Unmatched junction bases numbered 7, after V lost 9 bases and J lost 0 bases. The CDR3 runs to 14 residues. Germline V gives CDR1 LNHDA, CDR2 SQIVND (reference sequence). The CDR3 bases are TGTGCCAGCGGGAGGGACTCTAGCTCCTACGAGCAGTACTTC. Translating it yields CASGRDSSSYEQYF.

A word on this clone: A much larger clone sits a single nucleotide away, making a read error possible. The chain combines TRBV30 with TRBJ2-6; no reliable D call. Trimming removed 5 bases at V and 2 bases at J, with 25 bases between. The CDR3 runs to 19 residues. The germline CDR1 and CDR2 sequences are GTSNPN and SVGIG (reference sequence). CDR3 in amino acids: CAWAEEGEALWTGANVLTF. CDR3 nucleotides: TGTGCCTGGGCAGAAGAAGGAGAAGCCCTCTGGACTGGGGCCAACGTCCTGACTTTC.

The chain couples TRBV28 to TRBJ2-5; D is ambiguous. Looked up from germline, CDR1 is MDHEN and CDR2 is SYDVKM. The V end lost 6 bases, the J end lost 2 bases, and 7 bases lay between the germline ends. The CDR3 sequence is 12 residues long. Here the CDR3 DNA reads TGTGCCAGCAGCCCGAATCAAGAGACCCAGTACTTC. Translating gives CASSPNQETQYF.

The chain employs TRBV5-1 and TRBJ2-5; maybe TRBD2 (7 bases). CDR1 SGHRS and CDR2 YFSETQ come from the germline V gene. V was cut by 4 bases and J by 7 bases, with 14 bases left in between. There are 13 residues in the CDR3. CDR3: CASSEMGGGTQYF. CDR3 sequence (DNA): TGCGCCAGCAGCGAGATGGGAGGGGGGACCCAGTACTTC.

Worth noting for this clone: A much larger clone lies one base from this, so it may be a read error. This chain uses TRBV29-1 with TRBJ2-3; no firm D call. This CDR3 is 15 amino acids long. Looked up from germline, CDR1 is SQVTM and CDR2 is ANQGSEA. The CDR3 reads CGVGRPDSSTDTQYF. In DNA, the CDR3 is TGCGGCGTTGGACGGCCCGACTCTAGCACAGATACGCAGTATTTT.

This rearrangement joins TRBV6-4 to TRBJ1-1, with D uncertain. Germline V CDR1 and CDR2: MRHNA, SNTAGT. The CDR3 extends over 14 amino acids. Trimming stripped 6 bases from V and 3 bases from J, with 14 bases between. CDR3 sequence (DNA): TGTGCCAGCAGCGAGGGCAGCGAGGACACTGAAGCTTTCTTT. It yields the protein CASSEGSEDTEAFF.